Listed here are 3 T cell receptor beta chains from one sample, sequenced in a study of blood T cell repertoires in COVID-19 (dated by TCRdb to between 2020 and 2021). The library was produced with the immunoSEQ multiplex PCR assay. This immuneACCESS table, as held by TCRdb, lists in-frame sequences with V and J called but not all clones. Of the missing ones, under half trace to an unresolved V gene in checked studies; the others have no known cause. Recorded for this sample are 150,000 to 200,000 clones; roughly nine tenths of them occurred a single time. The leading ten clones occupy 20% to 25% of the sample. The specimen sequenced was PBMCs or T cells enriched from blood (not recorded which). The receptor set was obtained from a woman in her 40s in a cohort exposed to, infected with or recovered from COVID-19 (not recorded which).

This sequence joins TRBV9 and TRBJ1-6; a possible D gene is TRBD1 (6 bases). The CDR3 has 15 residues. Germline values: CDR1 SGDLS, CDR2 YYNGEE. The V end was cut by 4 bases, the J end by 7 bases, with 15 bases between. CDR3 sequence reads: CASSSRQEPNSPLHF. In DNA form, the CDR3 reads TGTGCCAGCAGCTCCAGACAGGAGCCAAATTCACCCCTCCACTTT.

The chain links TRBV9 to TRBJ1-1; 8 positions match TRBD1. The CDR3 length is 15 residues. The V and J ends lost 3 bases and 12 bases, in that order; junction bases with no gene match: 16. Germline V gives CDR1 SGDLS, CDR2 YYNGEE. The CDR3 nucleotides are TGTGCCAGCAGCGGGAAGACAGGGGTCTTGAGTAGAACTTTCTTT. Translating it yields CASSGKTGVLSRTFF.

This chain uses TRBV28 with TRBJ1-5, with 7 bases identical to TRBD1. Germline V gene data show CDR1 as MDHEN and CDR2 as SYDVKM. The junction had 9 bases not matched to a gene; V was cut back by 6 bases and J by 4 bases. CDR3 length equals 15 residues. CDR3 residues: CASRGEDRVNQPQHF. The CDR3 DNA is TGTGCCAGCAGAGGGGAAGACAGGGTTAATCAGCCCCAGCATTTT. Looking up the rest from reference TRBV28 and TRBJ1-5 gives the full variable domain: DVKVTQSSRYLVKRTGEKVFLECVQDMDHENMFWYRQDPGLGLRLIYFSYDVKMKEKGDIPEGYSVSREKKERFSLILESASTNQTSMYLCASRGEDRVNQPQHFGDGTRLSIL.